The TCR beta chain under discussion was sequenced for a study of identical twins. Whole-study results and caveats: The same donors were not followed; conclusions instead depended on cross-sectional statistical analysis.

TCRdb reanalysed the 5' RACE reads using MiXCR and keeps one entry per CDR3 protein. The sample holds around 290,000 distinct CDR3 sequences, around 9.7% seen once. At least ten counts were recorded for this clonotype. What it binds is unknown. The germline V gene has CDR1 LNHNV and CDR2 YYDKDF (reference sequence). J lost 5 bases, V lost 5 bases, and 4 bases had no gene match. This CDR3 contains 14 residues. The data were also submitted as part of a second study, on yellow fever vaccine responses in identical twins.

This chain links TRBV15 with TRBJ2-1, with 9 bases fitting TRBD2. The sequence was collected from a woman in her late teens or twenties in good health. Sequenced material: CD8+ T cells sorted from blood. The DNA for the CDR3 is TGTGCCACCAGCTTAGCGGGAGTTGACAATGAGCAGTTCTTC. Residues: CATSLAGVDNEQFF.